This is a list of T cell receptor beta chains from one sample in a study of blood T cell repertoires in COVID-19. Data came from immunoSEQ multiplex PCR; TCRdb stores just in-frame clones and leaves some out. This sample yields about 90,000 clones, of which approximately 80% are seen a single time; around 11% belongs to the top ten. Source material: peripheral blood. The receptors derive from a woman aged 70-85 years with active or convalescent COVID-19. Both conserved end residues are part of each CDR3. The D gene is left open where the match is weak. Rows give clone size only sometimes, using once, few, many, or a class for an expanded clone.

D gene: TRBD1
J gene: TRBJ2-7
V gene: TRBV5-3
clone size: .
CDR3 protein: CARSLGDSEGPLLSYEQYF
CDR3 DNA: TGTGCCAGAAGCTTGGGGGACAGCGAGGGACCCCTTCTTTCCTACGAGCAGTACTTC

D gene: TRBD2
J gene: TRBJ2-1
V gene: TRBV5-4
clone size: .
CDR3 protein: CASSVGGSGGASYNEQFF
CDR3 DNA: TGTGCCAGCTCCGTGGGAGGGAGCGGGGGGGCCTCCTACAATGAGCAGTTCTTC

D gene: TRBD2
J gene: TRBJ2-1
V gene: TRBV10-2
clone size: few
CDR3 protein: CASSLAGDYNEQFF
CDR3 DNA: TGCGCCAGCAGTCTAGCGGGGGACTACAATGAGCAGTTCTTC

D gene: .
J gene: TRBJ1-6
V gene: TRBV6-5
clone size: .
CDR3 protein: CASSYGQSGSPLHF
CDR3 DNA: TGTGCCAGCAGTTACGGACAGAGCGGTTCACCCCTCCACTTT

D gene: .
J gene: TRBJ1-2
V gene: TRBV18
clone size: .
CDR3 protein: CASSPPTGTYGYTF
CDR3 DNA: TGTGCCAGCTCACCACCCACAGGGACCTATGGCTACACCTTC

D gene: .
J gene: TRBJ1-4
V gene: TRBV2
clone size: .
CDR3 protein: CASRSANEKLFF
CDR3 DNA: TGTGCCAGCAGGTCAGCTAATGAAAAACTGTTTTTT

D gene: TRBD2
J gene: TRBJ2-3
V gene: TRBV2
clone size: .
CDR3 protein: CASGGDRLAGVTDTQYF
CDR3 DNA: TGTGCCAGCGGGGGGGACCGACTAGCGGGGGTCACAGATACGCAGTATTTT

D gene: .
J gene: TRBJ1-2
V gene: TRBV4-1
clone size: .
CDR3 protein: CASSQTRTGLIVYGYTF
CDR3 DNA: TGCGCCAGCAGCCAAACGAGGACGGGACTGATCGTCTATGGCTACACCTTC

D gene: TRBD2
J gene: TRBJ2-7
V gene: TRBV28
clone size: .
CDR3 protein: CASRPQGLAGGYERQYF
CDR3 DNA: TGTGCCAGCAGGCCCCAAGGACTAGCGGGGGGCTACGAGAGGCAGTACTTC

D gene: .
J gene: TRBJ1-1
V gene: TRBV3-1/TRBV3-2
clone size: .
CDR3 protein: CASSQGGSAFF
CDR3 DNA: TGTGCCAGCAGCCAAGGAGGGTCTGCTTTCTTT

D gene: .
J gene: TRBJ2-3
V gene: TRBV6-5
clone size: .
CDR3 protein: CASSYSGTRTDTQYF
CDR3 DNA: TGTGCCAGCAGTTACTCGGGCACTAGGACAGATACGCAGTATTTT

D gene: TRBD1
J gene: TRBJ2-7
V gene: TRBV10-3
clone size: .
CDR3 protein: CAISETGTGAYEQYF
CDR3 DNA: TGTGCCATCAGTGAGACCGGGACAGGGGCCTACGAGCAGTACTTC

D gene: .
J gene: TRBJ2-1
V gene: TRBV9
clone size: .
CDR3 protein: CASSVATGAYNEQFF
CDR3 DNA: TGTGCCAGCAGCGTAGCTACAGGTGCCTACAATGAGCAGTTCTTC

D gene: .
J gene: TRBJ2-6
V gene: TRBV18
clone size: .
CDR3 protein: CASSPLSSGANVLTF
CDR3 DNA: TGTGCCAGCTCACCTTTGAGCTCTGGGGCCAACGTCCTGACTTTC

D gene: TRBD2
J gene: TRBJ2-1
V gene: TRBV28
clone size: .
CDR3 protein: CASSFPPSGGYSEQFF
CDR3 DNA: TGTGCCAGCAGTTTCCCGCCTAGCGGGGGATACTCTGAGCAGTTCTTC

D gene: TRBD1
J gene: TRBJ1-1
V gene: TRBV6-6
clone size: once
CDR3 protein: CASSISGGLTEAFF
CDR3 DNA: TGTGCCAGCAGTATCTCAGGGGGCCTGACTGAAGCTTTCTTT

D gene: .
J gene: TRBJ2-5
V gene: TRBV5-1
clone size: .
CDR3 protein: CASRSGWGQTQYF
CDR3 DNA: TGCGCCAGCAGGTCGGGATGGGGTCAGACCCAGTACTTC

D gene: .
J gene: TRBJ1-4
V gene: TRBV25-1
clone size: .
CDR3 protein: CASRWGDSLLFF
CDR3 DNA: TGTGCCAGTCGATGGGGCGACAGCTTATTGTTTTTT

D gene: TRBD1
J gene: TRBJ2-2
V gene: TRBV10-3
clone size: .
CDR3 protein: CAISNRGEDTGELFF
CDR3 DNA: TGTGCCATCAGTAACAGGGGAGAAGACACCGGGGAGCTGTTTTTT

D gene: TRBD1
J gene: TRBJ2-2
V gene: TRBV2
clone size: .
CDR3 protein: CASSGQAWTGELFF
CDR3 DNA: TGTGCCAGCAGCGGACAGGCCTGGACCGGGGAGCTGTTTTTT

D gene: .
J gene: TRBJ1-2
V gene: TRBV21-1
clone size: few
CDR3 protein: CASSKGAGNYGYTF
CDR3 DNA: TGTGCCAGCAGCAAAGGGGCAGGGAACTATGGCTACACCTTC

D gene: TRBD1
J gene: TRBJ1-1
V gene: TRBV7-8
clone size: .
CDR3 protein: CASSLAGTGGWTEAFF
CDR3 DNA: TGTGCCAGCAGCTTAGCGGGGACAGGGGGCTGGACTGAAGCTTTCTTT

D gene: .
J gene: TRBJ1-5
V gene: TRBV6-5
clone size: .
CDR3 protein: CASSPTAIQPQHF
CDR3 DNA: TGTGCCAGCAGCCCCACAGCTATTCAGCCCCAGCATTTT

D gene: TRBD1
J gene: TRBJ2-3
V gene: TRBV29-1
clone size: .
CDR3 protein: CSVDAGTGFTDTQYF
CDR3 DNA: TGCAGCGTTGATGCTGGGACAGGGTTCACAGATACGCAGTATTTT

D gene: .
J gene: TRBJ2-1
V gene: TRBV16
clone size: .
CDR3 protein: CASSQSSGSYNEQFF
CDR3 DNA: TGTGCCAGCAGCCAATCATCGGGCTCCTACAATGAGCAGTTCTTC

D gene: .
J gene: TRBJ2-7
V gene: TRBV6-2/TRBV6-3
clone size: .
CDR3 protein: CASSLADEQYF
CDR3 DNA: TGTGCCAGCAGCCTGGCAGACGAGCAGTACTTC

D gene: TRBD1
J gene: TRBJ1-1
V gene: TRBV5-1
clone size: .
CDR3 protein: CASSLYRGMGAMNTEAFF
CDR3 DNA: TGCGCCAGCAGCTTGTACAGGGGGATGGGGGCCATGAACACTGAAGCTTTCTTT

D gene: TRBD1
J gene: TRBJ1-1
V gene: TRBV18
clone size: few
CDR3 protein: CASSQTPGTGNTEAFF
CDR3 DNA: TGTGCCAGCTCACAAACCCCCGGGACAGGGAACACTGAAGCTTTCTTT

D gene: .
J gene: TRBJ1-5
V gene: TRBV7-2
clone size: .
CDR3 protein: CASSSTPREYSNQPQHF
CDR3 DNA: TGTGCCAGCAGCTCAACCCCCCGGGAATATAGCAATCAGCCCCAGCATTTT

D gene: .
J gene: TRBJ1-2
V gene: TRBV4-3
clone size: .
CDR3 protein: CASSQAAGGYGYTF
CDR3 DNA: TGCGCCAGCAGCCAAGCGGCAGGTGGCTATGGCTACACCTTC

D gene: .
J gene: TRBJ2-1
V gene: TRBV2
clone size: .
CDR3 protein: CASRGNSGGEQFF
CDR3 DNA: TGTGCCAGCAGGGGGAATAGCGGAGGTGAGCAGTTCTTC

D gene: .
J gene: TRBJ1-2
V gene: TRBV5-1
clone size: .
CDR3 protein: CASSLMSVDYGYTF
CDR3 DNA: TGCGCCAGCAGCTTGATGTCAGTCGACTATGGCTACACCTTC

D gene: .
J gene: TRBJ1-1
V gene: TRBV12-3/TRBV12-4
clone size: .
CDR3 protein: CASSLGLNTEAFF
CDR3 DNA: TGTGCCAGCAGTTTGGGCCTAAACACTGAAGCTTTCTTT

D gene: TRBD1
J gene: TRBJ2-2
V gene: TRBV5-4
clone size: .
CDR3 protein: CASSFDRGGTGELFF
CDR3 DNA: TGTGCCAGCAGCTTCGACAGGGGGGGTACCGGGGAGCTGTTTTTT

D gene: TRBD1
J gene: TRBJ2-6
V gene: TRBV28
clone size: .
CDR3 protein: CASSFVGQGNSGANVLTF
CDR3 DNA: TGTGCCAGCAGTTTTGTGGGACAGGGGAACTCTGGGGCCAACGTCCTGACTTTC

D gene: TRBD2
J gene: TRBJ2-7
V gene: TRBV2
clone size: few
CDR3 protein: CASKIGTSGRYEQYF
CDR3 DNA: TGTGCCAGCAAGATCGGGACTAGCGGGCGCTACGAGCAGTACTTC

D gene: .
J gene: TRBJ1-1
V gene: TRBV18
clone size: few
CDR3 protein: CASSPPVGGGTEAFF
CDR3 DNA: TGTGCCAGCTCACCACCCGTGGGGGGGGGTACTGAAGCTTTCTTT

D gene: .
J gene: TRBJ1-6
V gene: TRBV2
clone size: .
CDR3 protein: CATMWSARSPLHF
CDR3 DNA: TGTGCCACCATGTGGAGCGCCCGTTCACCCCTCCACTTT

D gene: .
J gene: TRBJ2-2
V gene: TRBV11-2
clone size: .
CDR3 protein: CASSSERNTGELFF
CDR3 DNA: TGTGCCAGCAGCTCCGAGAGGAACACCGGGGAGCTGTTTTTT

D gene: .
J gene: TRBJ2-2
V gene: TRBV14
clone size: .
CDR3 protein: CASSEVRGWAGELFF
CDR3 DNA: TGTGCCAGCAGCGAGGTCAGGGGATGGGCCGGGGAGCTGTTTTTT

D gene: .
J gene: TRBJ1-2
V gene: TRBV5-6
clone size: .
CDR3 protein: CASTPWGGQYGYTF
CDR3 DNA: TGTGCCAGCACCCCGTGGGGGGGTCAATATGGCTACACCTTC

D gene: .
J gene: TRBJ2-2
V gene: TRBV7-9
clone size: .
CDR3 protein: CASSATAGSGNTGELFF
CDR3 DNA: TGTGCCAGCAGCGCGACAGCAGGGTCCGGGAACACCGGGGAGCTGTTTTTT